Listed below are T cell receptor beta chains from one sample, sequenced in a study of T cells in Graves' hyperthyroidism and ophthalmopathy. TCRdb recomputed calls from the multiplex PCR reads with MiXCR, one row per CDR3 protein. The sample consists of 640,000 or so distinct CDR3 sequences, roughly 15% of them appearing once. Sequenced: blood. The source of these receptors is a woman aged 35 to 49 with Graves' ophthalmopathy. The CDR3 runs from the conserved cysteine through the conserved F or W. The D gene is left open where the match is weak. Size is stated for part of the rows, as once, few or many counts, or as a class when the clone is expanded.

V gene: TRBV11-3; clone size: NA; J gene: TRBJ2-4; D gene: NA; CDR3 protein: CASSSGFSPADIQYF; CDR3 DNA: TGTGCCAGCAGCTCGGGATTCTCGCCGGCGGACATTCAGTACTTC
V gene: TRBV12-3/TRBV12-4; clone size: many; J gene: TRBJ1-1; D gene: NA; CDR3 protein: CASSFDGVYTEAFF; CDR3 DNA: TGTGCCAGCAGTTTCGACGGGGTGTACACTGAAGCTTTCTTT
V gene: TRBV4-2; clone size: many; J gene: TRBJ2-5; D gene: NA; CDR3 protein: CASSQDRLVQETQYF; CDR3 DNA: TGTGCCAGCAGCCAAGATCGACTGGTCCAAGAGACCCAGTACTTC
V gene: TRBV12-3/TRBV12-4; clone size: many; J gene: TRBJ1-5; D gene: TRBD1; CDR3 protein: CASSFGQGYQPQHF; CDR3 DNA: TGTGCCAGCAGTTTTGGACAGGGATATCAGCCCCAGCATTTT
V gene: TRBV25-1; clone size: few; J gene: TRBJ2-7; D gene: TRBD1; CDR3 protein: CASQEGGTGNYEQYF; CDR3 DNA: TGTGCCAGTCAAGAGGGGGGGACAGGGAACTACGAGCAGTACTTC
V gene: TRBV12-3/TRBV12-4; clone size: many; J gene: TRBJ2-5; D gene: NA; CDR3 protein: CASSTTVEETQYF; CDR3 DNA: TGTGCCAGCAGTACGACGGTGGAGGAGACCCAGTACTTC
V gene: TRBV19; clone size: many; J gene: TRBJ1-3; D gene: NA; CDR3 protein: CASTPGSSGNTIYF; CDR3 DNA: TGTGCCAGTACCCCGGGTTCCTCTGGAAACACCATATATTTT
V gene: TRBV6-2/TRBV6-3; clone size: many; J gene: TRBJ2-7; D gene: TRBD1; CDR3 protein: CASSYVQGNEQYF; CDR3 DNA: TGTGCCAGCAGTTACGTACAGGGGAACGAGCAGTACTTC
V gene: TRBV19; clone size: NA; J gene: TRBJ2-2; D gene: NA; CDR3 protein: CASSITGANTGELFF; CDR3 DNA: TGTGCCAGTAGTATTACGGGGGCCAACACCGGGGAGCTGTTTTTT
V gene: TRBV12-3/TRBV12-4; clone size: many; J gene: TRBJ1-5; D gene: NA; CDR3 protein: CASGRGQPQHF; CDR3 DNA: TGTGCCAGCGGACGCGGTCAGCCCCAGCATTTT
V gene: TRBV11-2; clone size: many; J gene: TRBJ2-7; D gene: NA; CDR3 protein: CASSSWGRGYEQYF; CDR3 DNA: TGTGCCAGCAGCTCTTGGGGGAGAGGGTACGAGCAGTACTTC
V gene: TRBV3-1; clone size: NA; J gene: TRBJ1-1; D gene: NA; CDR3 protein: CASSQGGIEAFF; CDR3 DNA: TGTGCCAGCAGCCAAGGCGGGATTGAAGCTTTCTTT
V gene: TRBV19; clone size: many; J gene: TRBJ1-3; D gene: NA; CDR3 protein: CASSIARPGKGNTIYF; CDR3 DNA: TGTGCCAGTAGTATAGCTCGCCCCGGGAAAGGAAACACCATATATTTT
V gene: TRBV19; clone size: many; J gene: TRBJ2-6; D gene: NA; CDR3 protein: CASSAQGSGANVLTF; CDR3 DNA: TGTGCCAGTAGTGCCCAGGGCTCTGGGGCCAACGTCCTGACTTTC
V gene: TRBV6-1; clone size: NA; J gene: TRBJ2-7; D gene: NA; CDR3 protein: CASSEGKDYEQYF; CDR3 DNA: TGTGCCAGCAGTGAGGGAAAAGACTACGAGCAGTACTTC
V gene: TRBV6-1; clone size: many; J gene: TRBJ2-7; D gene: TRBD2; CDR3 protein: CASSEWRGLAGATYEQYF; CDR3 DNA: TGTGCCAGCAGTGAATGGCGGGGGCTAGCGGGGGCCACCTACGAGCAGTACTTC
V gene: TRBV30; clone size: many; J gene: TRBJ1-3; D gene: NA; CDR3 protein: CAWSVQGDTIYF; CDR3 DNA: TGTGCCTGGAGTGTTCAGGGAGACACCATATATTTT
V gene: TRBV2; clone size: many; J gene: TRBJ2-5; D gene: NA; CDR3 protein: CASNQGFETQYF; CDR3 DNA: TGTGCCAGCAATCAGGGTTTCGAGACCCAGTACTTC
V gene: TRBV6-5; clone size: many; J gene: TRBJ1-2; D gene: NA; CDR3 protein: CASRNANYGYTF; CDR3 DNA: TGTGCCAGCAGAAATGCTAACTATGGCTACACCTTC
V gene: TRBV6-1; clone size: many; J gene: TRBJ1-2; D gene: NA; CDR3 protein: CASGLHYGYTF; CDR3 DNA: TGTGCCAGTGGCCTTCACTATGGCTACACCTTC
V gene: TRBV12-3/TRBV12-4; clone size: many; J gene: TRBJ2-5; D gene: NA; CDR3 protein: CASSLGVLGKETQYF; CDR3 DNA: TGTGCCAGCAGTTTAGGGGTTTTGGGTAAAGAGACCCAGTACTTC
V gene: TRBV2; clone size: NA; J gene: TRBJ2-7; D gene: TRBD1; CDR3 protein: CASRGQGAGEQYF; CDR3 DNA: TGTGCCAGCAGGGGACAGGGGGCAGGCGAGCAGTACTTC
V gene: TRBV20-1; clone size: NA; J gene: TRBJ2-7; D gene: NA; CDR3 protein: CSARQVSSAAYEQYF; CDR3 DNA: TGCAGTGCTAGGCAGGTTTCTAGCGCAGCCTACGAGCAGTACTTC
V gene: TRBV24-1; clone size: NA; J gene: TRBJ2-7; D gene: TRBD2; CDR3 protein: CATMGGSSYEQYF; CDR3 DNA: TGTGCCACCATGGGGGGGTCCTCCTACGAGCAGTACTTC
V gene: TRBV6-5; clone size: many; J gene: TRBJ2-7; D gene: TRBD2; CDR3 protein: CASSLLAHLYEQYF; CDR3 DNA: TGTGCCAGCAGCTTACTAGCGCACCTCTACGAGCAGTACTTC
V gene: TRBV28; clone size: NA; J gene: TRBJ2-7; D gene: NA; CDR3 protein: CASSFPGDSTYEQYF; CDR3 DNA: TGTGCCAGCAGTTTTCCGGGGGACAGCACCTACGAGCAGTACTTC
V gene: TRBV6-5; clone size: many; J gene: TRBJ2-2; D gene: NA; CDR3 protein: CASSYSKDGTGELFF; CDR3 DNA: TGTGCCAGCAGTTACTCCAAGGATGGCACCGGGGAGCTGTTTTTT
V gene: TRBV12-3/TRBV12-4; clone size: many; J gene: TRBJ1-1; D gene: TRBD1; CDR3 protein: CASSKGANTEAFF; CDR3 DNA: TGTGCCAGCAGCAAGGGGGCGAACACTGAAGCTTTCTTT
V gene: TRBV30; clone size: few; J gene: TRBJ2-7; D gene: TRBD2; CDR3 protein: CAWSVRVAGGEQYF; CDR3 DNA: TGTGCCTGGAGTGTACGGGTAGCGGGTGGCGAGCAGTACTTC
V gene: TRBV24-1; clone size: many; J gene: TRBJ2-7; D gene: TRBD1; CDR3 protein: CATSDQGQGTYEQYF; CDR3 DNA: TGTGCCACCAGTGATCAGGGACAGGGGACCTACGAGCAGTACTTC
V gene: TRBV11-2; clone size: many; J gene: TRBJ1-1; D gene: TRBD1; CDR3 protein: CASSLGQGRRTEAFF; CDR3 DNA: TGTGCCAGCAGCTTAGGACAGGGTCGGAGGACTGAAGCTTTCTTT
V gene: TRBV10-3; clone size: many; J gene: TRBJ1-1; D gene: NA; CDR3 protein: CAISEAPNTEAFF; CDR3 DNA: TGTGCCATCAGTGAGGCACCCAACACTGAAGCTTTCTTT
V gene: TRBV6-1; clone size: many; J gene: TRBJ2-3; D gene: TRBD2; CDR3 protein: CASSRGVAPGGTQYF; CDR3 DNA: TGTGCCAGCTCCCGCGGGGTAGCCCCGGGGGGTACGCAGTATTTT
V gene: TRBV2; clone size: many; J gene: TRBJ1-1; D gene: TRBD1; CDR3 protein: CASRTGAEAFF; CDR3 DNA: TGTGCCAGCAGGACAGGGGCCGAAGCTTTCTTT
V gene: TRBV6-1; clone size: many; J gene: TRBJ1-1; D gene: TRBD1; CDR3 protein: CASSEGTGPNTEAFF; CDR3 DNA: TGTGCCAGCAGTGAAGGGACAGGACCGAACACTGAAGCTTTCTTT
V gene: TRBV11-1; clone size: many; J gene: TRBJ1-2; D gene: NA; CDR3 protein: CASSLGLGYGYTF; CDR3 DNA: TGTGCCAGCAGCTTAGGTCTGGGCTATGGCTACACCTTC